The next 17 T cell receptor beta chains were all read from a single sample in a study of blood T cell repertoires in COVID-19. The protocol was immunoSEQ multiplex PCR, while the TCRdb copy is restricted to in-frame clones and leaves out a portion. The sample records tens of thousands of clones, around 82% being singletons. Sequencing used peripheral blood. The receptors come from a man at least 80 years old with active or convalescent COVID-19.

The chain carries TRBV28 and TRBJ1-4; 7 bases map to TRBD1. This CDR3 region has 15 residues. The J segment lost 11 bases and the V segment lost 6 bases, leaving 15 bases of the junction unmatched. Germline V gives CDR1 MDHEN, CDR2 SYDVKM. The CDR3 protein is CASRDLQGLVGKLFF. The CDR3 region has the DNA TGTGCCAGCAGGGACCTACAGGGGCTTGTGGGGAAACTGTTTTTT.

This chain joins TRBV11-3 and TRBJ2-1, with 12 positions matching TRBD2. Germline loops: CDR1 SGHNT, CDR2 YENEEA. The junction had 11 bases not matched to a gene; V was cut back by 8 bases and J by 9 bases. This CDR3 has 15 amino acids. The CDR3 loop reads CASSLTSGGLGEQFF. The CDR3 nucleotides read TGTGCCAGCTCCTTGACTAGCGGGGGCCTAGGTGAGCAGTTCTTC.

This chain connects TRBV2 to TRBJ2-3; 7 bases are shared with TRBD2. With 5 bases clipped from V and 3 bases from J, the junction kept 8 bases outside the gene matches. This CDR3 is 15 amino acids long. In germline, CDR1 is SNHLY, CDR2 FYNNEI. The CDR3 loop reads CASSPGGRATDTQYF. Written as DNA, the CDR3 is TGTGCCAGCAGTCCGGGGGGTCGAGCAACAGATACGCAGTATTTT.

This clone was seen once. The chain combines TRBV5-1 with TRBJ2-2, with D unresolved. V was clipped by 0 bases and J by 5 bases, with 11 bases between them. Germline V gives CDR1 SGHRS, CDR2 YFSETQ. The CDR3 extends over 15 amino acids. The chain's CDR3 is CASSLVATQTGELFF. CDR3 DNA: TGCGCCAGCAGCTTGGTCGCAACCCAGACCGGGGAGCTGTTTTTT.

CDR3: CASSVRDTGANVLTF. The CDR3 nucleotides read TGTGCCAGCAGCGTACGAGACACTGGGGCCAACGTCCTGACTTTC. The V gene is TRBV9, the J gene TRBJ2-6; D remains ambiguous. V lost 1 base and J 2 bases, leaving 7 bases between the germline ends. The length of the CDR3 is 15 residues. Germline V gene lookup returns CDR1 SGDLS and CDR2 YYNGEE.

The gene calls are TRBV28 and TRBJ2-1; 11 bases are shared with TRBD1. With V trimmed by 7 bases and J by 6 bases, 14 bases remained unmatched. The germline gives CDR1 MDHEN, CDR2 SYDVKM. There are 17 residues in the CDR3. CDR3: CASTLITGTGGANEQFF. The CDR3 coding sequence is TGTGCCAGCACCCTAATCACCGGGACAGGGGGGGCCAATGAGCAGTTCTTC.

The V call is TRBV5-1, the J call TRBJ2-3; D perhaps matches TRBD2 (6 bases). This CDR3 has 14 amino acids. Germline assignment: CDR1 SGHRS and CDR2 YFSETQ. Deletions cut 3 bases from V and 5 bases from J, with 13 bases between. The CDR3 spells CASSSEGPIDTQYF. The CDR3 coding sequence is TGCGCCAGCAGCTCGGAGGGCCCGATAGATACGCAGTATTTT.

This chain links TRBV19 with TRBJ1-1; D perhaps matches TRBD1 (6 bases). From germline, CDR1 is LNHDA and CDR2 SQIVND (reference sequence). Deletions cut 5 bases from V and 6 bases from J, with 19 bases between. This CDR3 is built from 15 residues. Here the CDR3 reads CASSRQDGWFAEAFF. Here the CDR3 DNA reads TGTGCCAGTAGTCGACAGGATGGATGGTTCGCTGAAGCTTTCTTT.

The chain combines TRBV2 with TRBJ1-3, with D possibly TRBD1 on 6 matching bases. The germline gives CDR1 SNHLY, CDR2 FYNNEI. The CDR3 sequence is 13 residues long. V lost 6 bases, J lost 8 bases, and 14 bases lay in between. The DNA of the CDR3 is TGTGCCAGCAGGAGAGCAGGGGTGGACACCATATATTTT. Its translation: CASRRAGVDTIYF.

This clone was detected once. This chain uses TRBV28 with TRBJ1-5; 7 bases are a match to TRBD1. The length of the CDR3 is 17 residues. Germline assignment: CDR1 MDHEN and CDR2 SYDVKM. Trimming removed 4 bases from V and 0 bases from J; junction bases left unmatched: 9. The CDR3 DNA sequence: TGTGCCAGCAGTTCAACCGGACAGGCTAATAGCAATCAGCCCCAGCATTTT. Amino acids: CASSSTGQANSNQPQHF. Combining the CDR3 with reference TRBV28 and TRBJ1-5 gives the whole variable domain DVKVTQSSRYLVKRTGEKVFLECVQDMDHENMFWYRQDPGLGLRLIYFSYDVKMKEKGDIPEGYSVSREKKERFSLILESASTNQTSMYLCASSSTGQANSNQPQHFGDGTRLSIL.

The chain combines TRBV2 with TRBJ1-5, with D possibly matching TRBD1 (5 bases). The CDR3 spans 13 residues. The V end was cut by 0 bases, the J end by 15 bases, with 15 bases between. Per germline, CDR1 SNHLY and CDR2 FYNNEI. Here the CDR3 DNA reads TGTGCCAGCAGTGAAGCGCGGGCGGGGCCTGGGCATTTT. Residues: CASSEARAGPGHF.

The genes are TRBV2 and TRBJ2-3; 8 bases match TRBD1. Germline V gene sequence: CDR1 SNHLY, CDR2 FYNNEI. The CDR3 extends over 13 amino acids. V lost 5 bases to trimming and J lost 6 bases; unmatched junction nucleotides: 4. The CDR3 nucleotides are TGTGCCAGCAGTTCGGACAGGGCTGATACGCAGTATTTT. Amino acid sequence: CASSSDRADTQYF. The entire variable domain, with the rest obtained from reference TRBV2 and TRBJ2-3, is as follows: EPEVTQTPSHQVTQMGQEVILRCVPISNHLYFYWYRQILGQKVEFLVSFYNNEISEKSEIFDDQFSVERPDGSNFTLKIRSTKLEDSAMYFCASSSDRADTQYFGPGTRLTVL.

The CDR3 reads CATSDGQTNQPQHF. Written as DNA, the CDR3 is TGTGCCACCAGTGACGGACAGACCAATCAGCCCCAGCATTTT. This sequence joins TRBV24-1 and TRBJ1-5; D perhaps matches TRBD1 (6 bases). V gave up 4 bases and J gave up 3 bases, with 9 bases separating them. Germline-derived CDR1 and CDR2 are KGHDR and SFDVKD. This CDR3 has 14 amino acids.

The chain combines TRBV30 with TRBJ1-3, with 9 bases identical to TRBD1. The length of the CDR3 is 15 residues. The junction had 11 bases not matched to a gene; V was cut back by 0 bases and J by 11 bases. Germline V CDR1 and CDR2: GTSNPN, SVGIG (reference sequence). CDR3: CAWSVPRTGEKSIYF. DNA for the CDR3: TGTGCCTGGAGTGTACCCAGGACAGGGGAGAAGTCCATATATTTT.

This clone has only one observation. The V gene is TRBV14, the J gene TRBJ2-5; 7 bases agree with TRBD1. V dropped 6 bases and J dropped 5; count of bases not matched to a gene: 6. Germline V gene data show CDR1 as SGHDN and CDR2 as FVKESK. CDR3 length equals 13 residues. CDR3: CASRDRATETQYF. In nucleotides, the CDR3 is TGTGCCAGCAGAGACAGGGCGACGGAGACCCAGTACTTC.

The chain recombines TRBV19 with TRBJ1-3; tentative D call: TRBD1 (5 bases). The CDR3 covers 17 residues. Germline V gives CDR1 LNHDA, CDR2 SQIVND (reference sequence). V was pared by 3 bases and J by 0 bases, with 15 bases between. CDR3 amino acids: CASSIFRDPASGNTIYF. The CDR3, as DNA: TGTGCCAGTAGTATTTTCAGGGATCCGGCCTCTGGAAACACCATATATTTT.

V gene TRBV5-1 combines with J gene TRBJ2-1, with 7 bases fitting TRBD2. The CDR3 loop spans 19 amino acids. Germline CDR1 SGHRS, CDR2 YFSETQ. The ends lost 2 bases at V and 7 bases at J; junction bases unmatched: 21. The CDR3 DNA sequence: TGCGCCAGCAGCTTAAGCCCCGGGTGGTCTAGCGGCCGACTAAATGAGCAGTTCTTC. Amino acids: CASSLSPGWSSGRLNEQFF. The whole variable domain, filled in from reference TRBV5-1 and TRBJ2-1, reads KAGVTQTPRYLIKTRGQQVTLSCSPISGHRSVSWYQQTPGQGLQFLFEYFSETQRNKGNFPGRFSGRQFSNSRSEMNVSTLELGDSALYLCASSLSPGWSSGRLNEQFFGPGTRLTVL.